The 2 T cell receptor beta chains in this list originate from one sample, sequenced in a study of shared T cell receptors in the human thymus. Method: immunoSEQ multiplex PCR; TCRdb's copy keeps in-frame clones and lacks some. This table has 700,000 or so clones, 80% to 90% appearing once. In addition, the sample was reused for a study of human thymus T cells.

The sample consisted of thymocytes. The receptor set was obtained from a girl in the first two years of life with a congenital heart defect.

The chain joins TRBV5-8 to TRBJ2-6, with 7 bases lining up with TRBD1. The length of the CDR3 is 17 residues. The J segment lost 2 bases and the V segment lost 6 bases, leaving 11 bases of the junction unmatched. The V gene's germline CDR1 is SGHTS and CDR2 YDEGEE. The CDR3 DNA reads TGTGCCAGCAACCGAATACAGGGGATCCCTGGGGCCAACGTCCTGACTTTC. Translated, it gives CASNRIQGIPGANVLTF.

This clone has just one count. The chain combines TRBV6-5 with TRBJ1-2, with TRBD1 matching 8 bases. The J segment lost 4 bases and the V segment lost 5 bases, leaving 9 bases of the junction unmatched. Germline CDR1 reads MNHEY; CDR2 reads SVGAGI. The CDR3 spans 15 residues. CDR3 in amino acids: CASSPHTGGIYGYTF. As DNA, the CDR3 is TGTGCCAGCAGTCCACACACAGGGGGAATCTATGGCTACACCTTC.